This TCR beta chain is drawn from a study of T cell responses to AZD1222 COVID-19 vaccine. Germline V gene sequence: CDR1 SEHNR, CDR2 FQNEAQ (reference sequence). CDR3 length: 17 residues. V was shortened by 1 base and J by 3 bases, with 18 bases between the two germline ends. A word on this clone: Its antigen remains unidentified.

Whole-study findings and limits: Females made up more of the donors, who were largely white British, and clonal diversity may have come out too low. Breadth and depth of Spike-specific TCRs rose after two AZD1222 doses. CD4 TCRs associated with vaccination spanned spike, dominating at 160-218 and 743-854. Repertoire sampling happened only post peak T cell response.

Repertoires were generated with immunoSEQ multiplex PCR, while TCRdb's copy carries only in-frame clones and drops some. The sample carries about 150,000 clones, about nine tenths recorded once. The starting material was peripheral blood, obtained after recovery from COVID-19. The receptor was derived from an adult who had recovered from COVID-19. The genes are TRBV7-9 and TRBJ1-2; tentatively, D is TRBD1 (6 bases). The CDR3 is CASSLEGGGSVHYGYTF. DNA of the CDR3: TGTGCCAGCAGCTTAGAGGGGGGCGGCTCAGTACACTATGGCTACACCTTC.